A selection of T cell receptor beta chains follows, all from one sample in a study of blood T cell repertoires in COVID-19. Generated by immunoSEQ multiplex PCR, the TCRdb table keeps only in-frame clones and is missing some. Of some 75,000 clones detected, roughly 76% appear once; the ten largest clones hold roughly a fifth. Sequenced sample: peripheral blood. The receptors shown here come from a woman aged 80 or over with active or convalescent COVID-19. The CDR3 runs from the conserved cysteine through the conserved F or W. A D gene is named only where the DNA matches it firmly. Size is omitted from some rows. Given values are once, few, many or a class for expanded clones.

clone_size: .; j_call: TRBJ1-4; cdr3_length: 15; v_call: TRBV6-5; d_call: TRBD1; cdr3_aa: CASTVTKDRDEKLFF; cdr3_nt: TGTGCCAGCACAGTAACAAAGGACAGGGATGAAAAACTGTTTTTT
clone_size: .; j_call: TRBJ2-7; cdr3_length: 19; v_call: TRBV5-1; d_call: TRBD1; cdr3_aa: CASSLVGTGDAKGAYEQYF; cdr3_nt: TGCGCCAGCAGCTTGGTGGGGACAGGAGACGCCAAAGGGGCCTACGAGCAGTACTTC
clone_size: .; j_call: TRBJ2-5; cdr3_length: 14; v_call: TRBV5-1; d_call: .; cdr3_aa: CASSLAAEQETQYF; cdr3_nt: TGCGCCAGCAGCTTGGCAGCGGAACAAGAGACCCAGTACTTC
clone_size: .; j_call: TRBJ2-3; cdr3_length: 15; v_call: TRBV30; d_call: TRBD2; cdr3_aa: CAWSLAGGYTDTQYF; cdr3_nt: TGTGCCTGGAGCCTAGCGGGGGGATACACAGATACGCAGTATTTT
clone_size: .; j_call: TRBJ2-3; cdr3_length: 15; v_call: TRBV7-9; d_call: .; cdr3_aa: CASSSSGIRTDTQYF; cdr3_nt: TGTGCCAGCAGCTCCTCAGGGATACGCACAGATACGCAGTATTTT
clone_size: .; j_call: TRBJ2-3; cdr3_length: 14; v_call: TRBV24-1; d_call: .; cdr3_aa: CATSDDFGGDTQYF; cdr3_nt: TGTGCCACCAGTGACGATTTCGGAGGGGATACGCAGTATTTT
clone_size: .; j_call: TRBJ2-1; cdr3_length: 17; v_call: TRBV9; d_call: TRBD2; cdr3_aa: CASSVANSGGARDEQFF; cdr3_nt: TGTGCCAGCAGCGTAGCTAATAGCGGGGGGGCCCGTGATGAGCAGTTCTTC
clone_size: .; j_call: TRBJ2-3; cdr3_length: 14; v_call: TRBV4-3; d_call: .; cdr3_aa: CASSQDRATDTQYF; cdr3_nt: TGCGCCAGCAGCCAGGACAGAGCCACAGATACGCAGTATTTT
clone_size: few; j_call: TRBJ2-1; cdr3_length: 15; v_call: TRBV7-9; d_call: .; cdr3_aa: CASSLAGAGNNEQFF; cdr3_nt: TGTGCCAGCAGCTTAGCGGGGGCAGGGAACAATGAGCAGTTCTTC
clone_size: few; j_call: TRBJ1-1; cdr3_length: 15; v_call: TRBV27; d_call: TRBD1; cdr3_aa: CASSSRTGFNTEAFF; cdr3_nt: TGTGCCAGCAGTTCAAGGACAGGGTTTAACACTGAAGCTTTCTTT
clone_size: .; j_call: TRBJ2-7; cdr3_length: 14; v_call: TRBV6-5; d_call: TRBD1; cdr3_aa: CASSLGQSSYEQYF; cdr3_nt: TGTGCCAGCAGTTTGGGACAGAGCTCCTACGAGCAGTACTTC
clone_size: .; j_call: TRBJ2-3; cdr3_length: 15; v_call: TRBV7-2; d_call: TRBD1; cdr3_aa: CASSLGGQTLSTQYF; cdr3_nt: TGTGCCAGCAGCTTAGGGGGACAGACCCTCTCCACGCAGTATTTT
clone_size: many; j_call: TRBJ2-1; cdr3_length: 16; v_call: TRBV6-2/TRBV6-3; d_call: .; cdr3_aa: CASSYLAEGFYNEQFF; cdr3_nt: TGTGCCAGCAGTTACTTAGCGGAGGGATTCTACAATGAGCAGTTCTTC
clone_size: .; j_call: TRBJ2-3; cdr3_length: 17; v_call: TRBV9; d_call: TRBD2; cdr3_aa: CASSVGGGAGSTDTQYF; cdr3_nt: TGTGCCAGCAGCGTAGGTGGGGGAGCGGGGAGCACAGATACGCAGTATTTT
clone_size: .; j_call: TRBJ2-1; cdr3_length: 13; v_call: TRBV19; d_call: TRBD2; cdr3_aa: CASSIGTRNEQFF; cdr3_nt: TGTGCCAGTAGCATCGGGACTAGGAATGAGCAGTTCTTC
clone_size: .; j_call: TRBJ1-2; cdr3_length: 13; v_call: TRBV19; d_call: .; cdr3_aa: CASRGRASYGYTF; cdr3_nt: TGTGCCAGTAGAGGCAGGGCAAGCTATGGCTACACCTTC
clone_size: once; j_call: TRBJ1-3; cdr3_length: 16; v_call: TRBV5-1; d_call: .; cdr3_aa: CASTRGGELSGNTIYF; cdr3_nt: TGCGCCAGCACCCGGGGGGGAGAGCTCTCTGGAAACACCATATATTTT
clone_size: .; j_call: TRBJ2-7; cdr3_length: 14; v_call: TRBV15; d_call: TRBD1; cdr3_aa: CATSRGGGLFEQYF; cdr3_nt: TGTGCCACCAGCAGAGGAGGGGGCTTGTTTGAGCAGTACTTC
clone_size: .; j_call: TRBJ2-2; cdr3_length: 13; v_call: TRBV19; d_call: .; cdr3_aa: CASSIKGSGELFF; cdr3_nt: TGTGCCAGTAGTATCAAGGGGTCCGGGGAGCTGTTTTTT
clone_size: .; j_call: TRBJ2-5; cdr3_length: 13; v_call: TRBV7-9; d_call: .; cdr3_aa: CASSGLPAETQYF; cdr3_nt: TGTGCCAGCAGCGGACTGCCGGCGGAGACCCAGTACTTC
clone_size: .; j_call: TRBJ1-6; cdr3_length: 14; v_call: TRBV27; d_call: TRBD1; cdr3_aa: CASTPGQGNSPLHF; cdr3_nt: TGTGCCAGCACCCCGGGACAGGGAAATTCACCCCTCCACTTT
clone_size: once; j_call: TRBJ1-1; cdr3_length: 14; v_call: TRBV7-2; d_call: .; cdr3_aa: CASSLVAEGTEAFF; cdr3_nt: TGTGCCAGCAGCTTAGTCGCCGAGGGCACTGAAGCTTTCTTT
clone_size: once; j_call: TRBJ2-2; cdr3_length: 17; v_call: TRBV5-6; d_call: TRBD1; cdr3_aa: CASSHNQGASGTGELFF; cdr3_nt: TGTGCCAGCAGCCATAACCAGGGGGCTTCGGGGACCGGGGAGCTGTTTTTT
clone_size: .; j_call: TRBJ1-5; cdr3_length: 17; v_call: TRBV28; d_call: TRBD1; cdr3_aa: CASSLLGGQMINQPQHF; cdr3_nt: TGTGCCAGCAGTTTATTAGGGGGACAGATGATCAATCAGCCCCAGCATTTT
clone_size: .; j_call: TRBJ1-2; cdr3_length: 15; v_call: TRBV3-1/TRBV3-2; d_call: .; cdr3_aa: CASSQGVGANYGYTF; cdr3_nt: TGTGCCAGCAGCCAAGGCGTCGGAGCTAACTATGGCTACACCTTC
clone_size: few; j_call: TRBJ2-1; cdr3_length: 15; v_call: TRBV18; d_call: TRBD2; cdr3_aa: CASSLGGSSYNEQFF; cdr3_nt: TGTGCCAGCTCACTCGGGGGGAGCTCCTACAATGAGCAGTTCTTC